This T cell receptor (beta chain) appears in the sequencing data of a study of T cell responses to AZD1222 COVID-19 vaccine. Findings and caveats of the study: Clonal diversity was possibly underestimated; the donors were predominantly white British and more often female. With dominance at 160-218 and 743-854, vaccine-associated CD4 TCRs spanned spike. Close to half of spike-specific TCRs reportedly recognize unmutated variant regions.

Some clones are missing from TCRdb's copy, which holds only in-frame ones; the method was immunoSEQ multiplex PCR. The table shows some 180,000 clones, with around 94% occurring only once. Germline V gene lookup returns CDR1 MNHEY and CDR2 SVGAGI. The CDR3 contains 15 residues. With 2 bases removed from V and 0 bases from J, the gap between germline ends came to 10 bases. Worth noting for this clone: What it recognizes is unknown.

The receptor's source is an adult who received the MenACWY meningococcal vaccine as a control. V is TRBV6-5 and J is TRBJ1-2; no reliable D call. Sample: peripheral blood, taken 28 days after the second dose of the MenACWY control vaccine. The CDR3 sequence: CASSYVADSNYGYTF. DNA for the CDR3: TGTGCCAGCAGTTACGTTGCAGACTCTAACTATGGCTACACCTTC.